A single sample is the source of the 8 T cell receptor beta chains below, sequenced in a study of shared clonotypes between healthy human individuals. The method was immunoSEQ multiplex PCR; TCRdb's version includes in-frame clones alone and lacks a portion of them. The sample lists 170,000 or so clones; approximately 61% were seen once. The sequencing sample was made of memory CD4+ T cells sorted from blood. Subset given: CD45RA-negative fraction. Source of these receptors: a young man in good health.

This clone has just a few counts. The chain links TRBV9 to TRBJ2-3, with D possibly being TRBD2 (5 bases). Germline CDR1 SGDLS, CDR2 YYNGEE. Trimming stripped 3 bases from V and 5 bases from J, with 13 bases between. The CDR3 sequence is 14 residues long. The CDR3 reads CASSALERGDTQYF. The CDR3 DNA follows: TGTGCCAGCAGCGCATTAGAACGGGGAGATACGCAGTATTTT.

In this sample, this clone turned up a few times. This chain links TRBV25-1 with TRBJ2-7; no clear D. Trimming shortened V by 7 bases and J by 2 bases, and 15 bases separated the two germline ends. This CDR3 spans 14 amino acids. Germline CDR1 reads MGHDK; CDR2 reads SYGVNS. The CDR3 reads CASNSEENPYEQYF. In DNA form, the CDR3 reads TGTGCCAGCAATTCCGAGGAAAACCCCTACGAGCAGTACTTC.

The chain links TRBV7-9 to TRBJ2-3; 13 nucleotides match TRBD2. The trim removed 4 bases at V and 1 base at J, leaving 5 bases unmatched. CDR3 size: 17 residues. Germline V CDR1 and CDR2: SEHNR, FQNEAQ (reference sequence). DNA of the CDR3: TGTGCCAGCAGCTCCGGACTAGCGGGAGCCCGCACAGATACGCAGTATTTT. This translates into CASSSGLAGARTDTQYF.

This rearrangement joins TRBV19 to TRBJ2-1, with D perhaps given as TRBD1 or TRBD2 (5 bases each). Germline V gene lookup returns CDR1 LNHDA and CDR2 SQIVND (reference sequence). The CDR3 has 14 amino acids. Trimming cost V 3 bases and J 9 bases, with 15 bases left between them. CDR3 DNA sequence: TGTGCCAGTAGTATGGGACGTAGCTATAGTGAGCAGTTCTTC. It codes for CASSMGRSYSEQFF.

The chain is built from TRBV28 and TRBJ2-5; 7 bases are a match to TRBD2. Trimming at V came to 6 bases and at J to 3 bases, leaving 13 bases not matched to a gene. The CDR3 contains 16 residues. CDR1 and CDR2 from the germline V gene are MDHEN and SYDVKM. DNA for the CDR3: TGTGCCAGCAGGCTCGGCCGGGAGGCCCTAAAAGAGACCCAGTACTTC. Translated: CASRLGREALKETQYF.

V is TRBV11-2 and J is TRBJ2-7, with 7 bases fitting TRBD1. This CDR3 spans 16 amino acids. J was trimmed by 3 bases and V by 5 bases; bases with no gene match: 13. The germline V gene encodes CDR1 SGHAT and CDR2 FQNNGV. CDR3 sequence reads: CASSRQPTGNSYEQYF. The CDR3, as DNA: TGTGCCAGCAGCCGACAGCCGACAGGGAACAGCTACGAGCAGTACTTC.

In its sample, this clone was seen a few times. The rearrangement joins TRBV7-2 to TRBJ2-7, with D unresolved. Per germline, CDR1 SGHTA and CDR2 FQGNSA. V was trimmed by 1 base and J by 4 bases, leaving 8 bases between them. The CDR3 has 13 residues. CDR3 region: CASSLDPLYEQYF. The CDR3 nucleotides read TGTGCCAGCAGCTTAGACCCCCTTTACGAGCAGTACTTC.

The chain couples TRBV6-6 to TRBJ2-7; D is uncertain. Germline CDR1 and CDR2: MNHNY and SVGAGI (reference sequence). Between the trimmed V and J ends, which lost 0 bases and 2 bases, there was a span of 11 bases. The CDR3 runs to 15 residues. The CDR3 sequence: CASSYSSSSTYEQYF. The CDR3 nucleotides are TGTGCCAGCAGTTACTCGTCCAGTTCAACCTACGAGCAGTACTTC.